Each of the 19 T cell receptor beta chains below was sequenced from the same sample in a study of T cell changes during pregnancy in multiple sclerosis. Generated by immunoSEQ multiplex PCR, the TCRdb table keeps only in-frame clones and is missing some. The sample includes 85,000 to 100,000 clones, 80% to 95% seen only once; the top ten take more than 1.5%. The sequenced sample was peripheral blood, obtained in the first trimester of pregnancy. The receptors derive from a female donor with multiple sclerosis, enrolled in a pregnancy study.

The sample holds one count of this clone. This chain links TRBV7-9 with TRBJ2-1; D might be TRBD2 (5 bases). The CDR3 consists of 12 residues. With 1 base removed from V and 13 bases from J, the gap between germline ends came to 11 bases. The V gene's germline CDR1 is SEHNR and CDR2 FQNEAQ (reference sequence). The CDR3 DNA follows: TGTGCCAGCAGCTTAGAGTCAGGAGGACAGTTCTTC. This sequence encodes CASSLESGGQFF.

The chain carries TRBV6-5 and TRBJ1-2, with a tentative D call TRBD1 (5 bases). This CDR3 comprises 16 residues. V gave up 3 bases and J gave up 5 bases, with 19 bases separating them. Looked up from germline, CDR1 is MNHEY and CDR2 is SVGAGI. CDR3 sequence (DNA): TGTGCCAGCAGTTATCTCAGGGAAAGGATCTCGTATGGCTACACCTTC. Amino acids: CASSYLRERISYGYTF.

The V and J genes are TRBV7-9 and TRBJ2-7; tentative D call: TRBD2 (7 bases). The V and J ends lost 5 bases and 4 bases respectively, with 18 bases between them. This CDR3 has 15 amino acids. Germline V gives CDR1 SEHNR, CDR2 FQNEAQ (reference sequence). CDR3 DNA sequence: TGTGCCAGCAGCGGGGGGGGCCACCGGCGTTACGAGCAGTACTTC. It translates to CASSGGGHRRYEQYF. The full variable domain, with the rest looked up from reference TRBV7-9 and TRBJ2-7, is DTGVSQNPRHKITKRGQNVTFRCDPISEHNRLYWYRQTLGQGPEFLTYFQNEAQLEKSRLLSDRFSAERPKGSFSTLEIQRTEQGDSAMYLCASSGGGHRRYEQYFGPGTRLTVT.

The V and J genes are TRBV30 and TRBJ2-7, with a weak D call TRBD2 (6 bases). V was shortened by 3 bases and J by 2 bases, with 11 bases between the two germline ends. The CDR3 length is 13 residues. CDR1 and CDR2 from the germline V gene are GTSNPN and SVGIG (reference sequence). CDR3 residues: CAWSGTYTYEQYF. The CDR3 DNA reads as TGTGCCTGGAGCGGGACTTATACCTACGAGCAGTACTTC.

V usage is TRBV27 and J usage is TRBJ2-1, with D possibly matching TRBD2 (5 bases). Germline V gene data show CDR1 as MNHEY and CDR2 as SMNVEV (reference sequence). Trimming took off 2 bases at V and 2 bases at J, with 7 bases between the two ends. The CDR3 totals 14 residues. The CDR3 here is CASSLPGTYNEQFF. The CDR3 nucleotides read TGTGCCAGCAGTTTACCGGGAACCTACAATGAGCAGTTCTTC.

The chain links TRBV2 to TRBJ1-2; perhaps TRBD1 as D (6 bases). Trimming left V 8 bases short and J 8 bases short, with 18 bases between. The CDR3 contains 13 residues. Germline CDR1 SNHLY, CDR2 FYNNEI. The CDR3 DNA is TGTGCCAGCCCCCAAGGGCAGGGGAGCGGCTACACCTTC. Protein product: CASPQGQGSGYTF.

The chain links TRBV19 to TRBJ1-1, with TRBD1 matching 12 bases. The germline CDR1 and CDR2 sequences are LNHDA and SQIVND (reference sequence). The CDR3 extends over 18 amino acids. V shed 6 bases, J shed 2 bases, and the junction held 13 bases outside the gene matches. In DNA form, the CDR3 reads TGTGCCAGTAGCCAAGGGACAGGGGGCGCTTTCGACAACACTGAAGCTTTCTTT. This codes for CASSQGTGGAFDNTEAFF. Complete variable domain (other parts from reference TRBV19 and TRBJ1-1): DGGITQSPKYLFRKEGQNVTLSCEQNLNHDAMYWYRQDPGQGLRLIYYSQIVNDFQKGDIAEGYSVSREKKESFPLTVTSAQKNPTAFYLCASSQGTGGAFDNTEAFFGQGTRLTVV.

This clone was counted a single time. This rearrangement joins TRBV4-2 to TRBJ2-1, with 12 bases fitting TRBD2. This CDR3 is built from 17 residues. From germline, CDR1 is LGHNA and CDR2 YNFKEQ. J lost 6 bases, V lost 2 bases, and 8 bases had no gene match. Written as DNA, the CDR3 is TGTGCCAGCAGCCAACCTCTAGCGGGAGGGCCGGTCAATGAGCAGTTCTTC. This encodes CASSQPLAGGPVNEQFF.

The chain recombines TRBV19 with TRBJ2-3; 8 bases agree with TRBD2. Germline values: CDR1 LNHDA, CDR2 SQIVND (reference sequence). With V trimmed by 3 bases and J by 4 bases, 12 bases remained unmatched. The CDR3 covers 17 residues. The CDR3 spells CASSIGEGLVVADTQYF. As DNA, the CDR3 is TGTGCCAGTAGTATTGGCGAGGGACTAGTGGTAGCAGATACGCAGTATTTT.

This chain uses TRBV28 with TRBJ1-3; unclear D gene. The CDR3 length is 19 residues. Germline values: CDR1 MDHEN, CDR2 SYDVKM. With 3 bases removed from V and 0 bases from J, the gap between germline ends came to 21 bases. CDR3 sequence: CASSFPPWFSGSSGNTIYF. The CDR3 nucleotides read TGTGCCAGCAGTTTTCCCCCGTGGTTTTCGGGGAGCTCTGGAAACACCATATATTTT.

The CDR3 bases are TGTGCCAGCAGCGTAGTCGCTAGCGGCAACACCGGGGAGCTGTTTTTT. Amino acids: CASSVVASGNTGELFF. The J gene is TRBJ2-2, the V gene TRBV9, with 7 positions matching TRBD2. Germline V gene lookup returns CDR1 SGDLS and CDR2 YYNGEE. The CDR3 is 16 residues long. V shed 0 bases, J shed 2 bases, and the junction held 4 bases outside the gene matches.

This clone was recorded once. The CDR3 sequence: CASSLEVTGSSYEQYF. The CDR3 nucleotides are TGTGCCAGCAGCTTGGAGGTTACAGGGAGCTCCTACGAGCAGTACTTC. V gene TRBV5-6 combines with J gene TRBJ2-7; D may be TRBD1 (6 bases). Germline lookup yields CDR1 SGHDT and CDR2 YYEEEE. Trimming removed 0 bases at V and 0 bases at J, with 13 bases between. This CDR3 region has 16 residues.

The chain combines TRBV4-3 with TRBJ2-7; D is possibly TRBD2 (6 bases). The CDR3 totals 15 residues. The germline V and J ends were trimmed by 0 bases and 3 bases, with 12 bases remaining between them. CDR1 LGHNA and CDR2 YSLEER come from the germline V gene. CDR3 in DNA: TGCGCCAGCAGCCAAGAGGGGACGGACTACTACGAGCAGTACTTC. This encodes CASSQEGTDYYEQYF.

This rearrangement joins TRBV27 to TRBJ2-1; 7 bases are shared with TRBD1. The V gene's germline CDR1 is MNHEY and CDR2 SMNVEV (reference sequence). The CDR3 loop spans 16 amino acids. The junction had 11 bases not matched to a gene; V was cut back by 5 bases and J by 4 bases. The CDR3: CASSPRQGRYYNEQFF. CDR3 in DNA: TGTGCCAGCAGTCCTCGACAGGGACGATATTACAATGAGCAGTTCTTC.

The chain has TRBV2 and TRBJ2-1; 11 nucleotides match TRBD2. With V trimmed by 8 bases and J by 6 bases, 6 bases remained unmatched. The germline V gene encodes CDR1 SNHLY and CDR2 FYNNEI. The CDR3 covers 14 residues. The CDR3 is CASLAGGRFNEQFF. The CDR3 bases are TGTGCCAGCTTAGCGGGAGGGCGGTTCAATGAGCAGTTCTTC.

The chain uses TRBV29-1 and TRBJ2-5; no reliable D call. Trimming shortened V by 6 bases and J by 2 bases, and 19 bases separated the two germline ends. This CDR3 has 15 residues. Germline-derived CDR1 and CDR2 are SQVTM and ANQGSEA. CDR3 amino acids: CSVRVATRSQETQYF. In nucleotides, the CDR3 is TGCAGCGTCCGGGTGGCTACACGATCTCAAGAGACCCAGTACTTC.

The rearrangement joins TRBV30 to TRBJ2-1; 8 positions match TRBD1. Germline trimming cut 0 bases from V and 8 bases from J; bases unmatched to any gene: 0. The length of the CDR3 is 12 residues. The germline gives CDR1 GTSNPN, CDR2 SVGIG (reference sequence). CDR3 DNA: TGTGCCTGGAGTGTGACAGGGGATGAGCAGTTCTTC. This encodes CAWSVTGDEQFF.

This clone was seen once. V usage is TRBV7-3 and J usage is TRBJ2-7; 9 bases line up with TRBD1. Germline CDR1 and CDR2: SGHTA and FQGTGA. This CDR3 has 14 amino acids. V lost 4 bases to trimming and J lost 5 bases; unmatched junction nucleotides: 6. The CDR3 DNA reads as TGTGCCAGCAGCTCGACAGGGGGGATAGACGAGCAGTACTTC. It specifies CASSSTGGIDEQYF.

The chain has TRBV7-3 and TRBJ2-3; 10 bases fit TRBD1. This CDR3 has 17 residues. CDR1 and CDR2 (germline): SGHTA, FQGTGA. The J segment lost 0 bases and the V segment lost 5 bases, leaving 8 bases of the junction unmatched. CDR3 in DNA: TGTGCCAGCAGCACGGGACAGGGGATAACTAGCACAGATACGCAGTATTTT. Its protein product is CASSTGQGITSTDTQYF.